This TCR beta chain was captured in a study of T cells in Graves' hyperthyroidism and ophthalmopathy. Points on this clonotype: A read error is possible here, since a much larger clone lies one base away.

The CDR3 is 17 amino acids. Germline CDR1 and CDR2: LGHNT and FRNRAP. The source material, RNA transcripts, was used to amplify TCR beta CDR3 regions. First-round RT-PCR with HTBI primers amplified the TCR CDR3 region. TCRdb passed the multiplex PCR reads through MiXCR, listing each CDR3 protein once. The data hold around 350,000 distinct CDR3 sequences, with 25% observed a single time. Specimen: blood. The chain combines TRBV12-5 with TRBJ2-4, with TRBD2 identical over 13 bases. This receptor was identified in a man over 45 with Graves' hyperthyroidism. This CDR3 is CASGYLGLAGNGNTQYF. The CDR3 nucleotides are TGTGCTAGTGGTTACCTGGGACTAGCGGGAAACGGAAACACTCAGTACTTC.